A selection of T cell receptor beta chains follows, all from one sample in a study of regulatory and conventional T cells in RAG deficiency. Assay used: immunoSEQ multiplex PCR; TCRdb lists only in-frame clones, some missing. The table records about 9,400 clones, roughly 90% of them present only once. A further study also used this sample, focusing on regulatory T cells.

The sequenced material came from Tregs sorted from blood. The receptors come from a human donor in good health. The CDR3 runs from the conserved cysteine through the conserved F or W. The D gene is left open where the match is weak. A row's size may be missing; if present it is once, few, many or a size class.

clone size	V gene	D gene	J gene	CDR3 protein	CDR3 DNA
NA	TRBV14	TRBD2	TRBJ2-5	CASSFSGGKTQYF	TGTGCCAGCAGCTTTAGCGGGGGAAAGACCCAGTACTTC
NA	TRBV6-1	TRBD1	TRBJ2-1	CASRRGQYNEQFF	TGTGCCAGCAGGAGGGGACAGTACAATGAGCAGTTCTTC
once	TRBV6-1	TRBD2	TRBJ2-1	CASSEGLATNEQFF	TGTGCCAGCAGTGAGGGACTAGCGACCAATGAGCAGTTCTTC
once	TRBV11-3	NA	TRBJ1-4	CASSRRGTTNEKLFF	TGTGCCAGCAGCCGCCGTGGGACAACTAATGAAAAACTGTTTTTT
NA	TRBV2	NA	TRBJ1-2	CASMSLRSLYGYTF	TGTGCCAGCATGTCACTCAGGAGTCTCTATGGCTACACCTTC
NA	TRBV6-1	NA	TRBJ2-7	CASSATWPSSYEQYF	TGTGCCAGCAGTGCAACATGGCCCAGCTCCTACGAGCAGTACTTC
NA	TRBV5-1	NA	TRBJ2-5	CASSFLETQYF	TGCGCCAGCAGCTTCCTGGAGACCCAGTACTTC
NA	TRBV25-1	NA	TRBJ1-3	CASSEGGNTIYF	TGTGCCAGCAGTGAGGGTGGAAACACCATATATTTT
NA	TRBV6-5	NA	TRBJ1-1	CATAGLTEAFF	TGTGCCACCGCCGGGTTGACTGAAGCTTTCTTT
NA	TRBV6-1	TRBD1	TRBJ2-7	CASRPGQGSYEQYF	TGTGCCAGCAGGCCCGGACAGGGTTCCTACGAGCAGTACTTC
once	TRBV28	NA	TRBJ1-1	CASSSGRTEAFF	TGTGCCAGCAGTTCAGGGAGGACTGAAGCTTTCTTT
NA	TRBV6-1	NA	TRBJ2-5	CASSERLERDF	TGTGCCAGCAGTGAGCGACTAGAAAGGGACTTC
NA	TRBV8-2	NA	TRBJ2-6	CGMLIRLTQSRANVLTF	TGTGGCATGTTGATCAGGTTGACACAAAGTCGGGCCAACGTCCTGACTTTC
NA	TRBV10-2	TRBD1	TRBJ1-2	CASSTAGGLSYGYTF	TGCGCCAGCAGTACCGCAGGGGGCCTTAGCTATGGCTACACCTTC
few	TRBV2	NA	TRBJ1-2	CASSTLGRQANYGYTF	TGTGCCAGCAGTACCTTGGGACGGCAAGCTAACTATGGCTACACCTTC
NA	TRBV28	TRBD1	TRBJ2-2	CASSLFGTGFTGELFF	TGTGCCAGCAGTTTATTCGGGACAGGCTTCACCGGGGAGCTGTTTTTT
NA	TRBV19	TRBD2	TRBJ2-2	CASSASGSSTGELFF	TGTGCCAGTAGTGCTAGCGGGAGCAGCACCGGGGAGCTGTTTTTT
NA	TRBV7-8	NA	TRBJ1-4	CASSRGVVVEKLFF	TGTGCCAGCAGCCGCGGGGTGGTGGTCGAAAAACTGTTTTTT
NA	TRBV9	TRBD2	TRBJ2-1	CASTLAGSHNEQFF	TGTGCCAGCACCTTAGCGGGATCCCACAATGAGCAGTTCTTC
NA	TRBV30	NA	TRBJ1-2	CAWSVYHF	TGTGCCTGGAGTGTATATCACTTC
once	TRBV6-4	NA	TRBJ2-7	CASSERIGSYEQYF	TGTGCCAGCAGTGAGAGGATTGGGAGCTACGAGCAGTACTTC
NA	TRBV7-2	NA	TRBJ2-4	CASSQRVRLEKNIQYF	TGTGCCAGCAGCCAAAGGGTGAGGCTGGAGAAAAACATTCAGTACTTC
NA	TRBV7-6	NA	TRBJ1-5	CASSLGRDNQPQHF	TGTGCCAGCAGCTTAGGCAGGGACAATCAGCCCCAGCATTTT
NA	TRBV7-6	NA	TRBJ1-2	CASSPDSIYGYTF	TGTGCCAGCAGCCCTGACAGTATCTATGGCTACACCTTC
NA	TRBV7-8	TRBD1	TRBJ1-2	CASSLRQGNGYTF	TGTGCCAGCAGCTTAAGACAGGGAAATGGCTACACCTTC
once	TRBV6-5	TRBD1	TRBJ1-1	CASSSTGGSTEAFF	TGTGCCAGCAGTTCGACAGGGGGCTCGACTGAAGCTTTCTTT
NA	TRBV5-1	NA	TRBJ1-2	CASSGGRDWGYTF	TGCGCCAGCAGCGGGGGACGGGATTGGGGCTACACCTTC
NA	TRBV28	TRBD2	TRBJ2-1	CASRPPTSGVDLGQFF	TGTGCCAGCAGACCACCGACTAGCGGGGTGGATCTAGGGCAGTTCTTC
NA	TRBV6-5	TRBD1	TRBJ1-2	CASSLTGGVDYGYTF	TGTGCCAGCAGCTTAACAGGGGGAGTAGACTATGGCTACACCTTC
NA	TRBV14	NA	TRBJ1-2	CASSPLPGQGYGYTF	TGTGCCAGCAGCCCCTTACCGGGACAAGGCTATGGCTACACCTTC
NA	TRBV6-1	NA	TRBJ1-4	CASSPKTNEKLFF	TGTGCCAGCTCCCCCAAGACTAATGAAAAACTGTTTTTT
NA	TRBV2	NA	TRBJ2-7	CASSVSAGFSYEQYF	TGTGCCAGCAGTGTTTCAGCGGGCTTCTCCTACGAGCAGTACTTC
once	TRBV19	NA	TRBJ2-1	CASTAAPRNEQFF	TGTGCCAGTACCGCCGCACCCCGCAATGAGCAGTTCTTC
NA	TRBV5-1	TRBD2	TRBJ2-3	CASSFSGGDSPDTQYF	TGCGCCAGCAGCTTTAGCGGGGGAGATTCCCCAGATACGCAGTATTTT
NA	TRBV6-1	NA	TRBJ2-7	CASSYRAYEQYF	TGTGCCAGCAGTTATCGCGCCTACGAGCAGTACTTC
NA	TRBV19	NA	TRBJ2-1	CASSTMGDNEQFF	TGTGCCAGTAGTACAATGGGGGACAATGAGCAGTTCTTC
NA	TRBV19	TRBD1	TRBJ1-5	CASSMRGQGVSNQPQHF	TGTGCCAGTAGTATGAGGGGACAGGGAGTGAGCAATCAGCCCCAGCATTTT
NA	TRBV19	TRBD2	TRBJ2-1	CASSILLAGGNEQFF	TGTGCCAGTAGTATCCTACTAGCGGGAGGCAATGAGCAGTTCTTC
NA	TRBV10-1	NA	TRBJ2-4	CASSESGRNIQYF	TGCGCCAGCAGTGAATCGGGTCGTAACATTCAGTACTTC
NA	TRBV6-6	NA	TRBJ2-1	CASSRQGLQAEQFF	TGTGCCAGCAGCCGACAGGGACTCCAAGCGGAGCAGTTCTTC
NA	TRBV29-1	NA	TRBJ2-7	CSAGTEYEQYF	TGCAGCGCCGGTACAGAGTACGAGCAGTACTTC
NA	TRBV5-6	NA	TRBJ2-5	CASSALTGIGVTQYF	TGTGCCAGCAGCGCCTTGACAGGAATTGGGGTGACCCAGTACTTC
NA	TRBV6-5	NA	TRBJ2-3	CASSPKARADTQYF	TGTGCCAGCAGTCCCAAGGCCCGAGCGGATACGCAGTATTTT
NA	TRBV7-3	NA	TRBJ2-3	CASSLTGGPDTQYF	TGTGCCAGCAGCTTAACGGGGGGGCCGGATACGCAGTATTTT